This TCR beta chain comes out of a study of cytomegalovirus exposure and HLA in healthy donors. The primer mix had 60 Vbeta and 13 Jbeta primers. Only in-frame clones appear in the TCRdb table, and some are missing; sequencing was by immunoSEQ multiplex PCR. The sample has around 65,000 clones, about 80% seen once. After removal of 4 bases from V and 2 bases from J, the junction contained 5 bases not matched to a gene. Germline values: CDR1 KGHSH, CDR2 LQKENI. The CDR3 totals 16 residues. This clone was detected only once. Sequenced: PBMCs. V gene TRBV18 combines with J gene TRBJ2-6; 7 positions agree with TRBD2. This clonotype was obtained from a man aged 45-65 years in good health and CMV-seropositive. The CDR3 DNA reads TGTGCCAGCTCACTGGGAGGGTCAGCTGGGGCCAACGTCCTGACTTTC. Amino acid sequence: CASSLGGSAGANVLTF.